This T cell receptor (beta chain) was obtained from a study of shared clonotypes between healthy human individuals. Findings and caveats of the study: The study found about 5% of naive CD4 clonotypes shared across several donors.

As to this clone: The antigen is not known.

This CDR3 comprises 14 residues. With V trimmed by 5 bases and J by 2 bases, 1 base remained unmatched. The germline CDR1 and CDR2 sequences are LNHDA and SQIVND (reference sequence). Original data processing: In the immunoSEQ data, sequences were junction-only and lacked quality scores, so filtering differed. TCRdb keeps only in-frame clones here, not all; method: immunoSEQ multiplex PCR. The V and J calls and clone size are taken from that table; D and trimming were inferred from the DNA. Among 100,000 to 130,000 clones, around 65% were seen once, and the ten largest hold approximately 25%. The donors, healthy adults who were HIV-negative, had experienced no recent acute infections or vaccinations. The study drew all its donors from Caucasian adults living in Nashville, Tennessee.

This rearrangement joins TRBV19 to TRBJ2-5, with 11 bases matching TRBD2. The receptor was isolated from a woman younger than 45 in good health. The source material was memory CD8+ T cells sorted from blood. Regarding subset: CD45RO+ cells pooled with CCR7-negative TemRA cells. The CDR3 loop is CASSVAGGQETQYF. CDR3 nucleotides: TGTGCCAGTAGTGTAGCGGGAGGGCAAGAGACCCAGTACTTC.